One T cell receptor (beta chain) is described in this entry. One junction end disagrees with the germline gene, perhaps due to a read error. Total RNA and DNA came together from roughly 20-30 mg of bulk tissue without cell sorting. This entry comes from a study of tumor-infiltrating lymphocytes in primary liver carcinoma. The investigators made TCR beta cDNA from roughly 460 ng total RNA, using a constant-region primer. TCR beta libraries came from three nested multiplex PCR rounds using slightly modified ARM-PCR. From the multiplex PCR reads, TCRdb called clonotypes with MiXCR, one entry per CDR3 protein. The profile shows 100,000 or so distinct CDR3 sequences, around 84% of them singletons. Input material: liver tumor tissue from sampling region 3. Subset denoted: tumor region T3, left-lateral pole. This clonotype originated in a man between 40 and 49 years old with primary liver carcinoma and hepatitis B virus infection.

The CDR3 is CVSSPGTSGMNIGELFF. CDR3 DNA sequence: TGCGTCAGCAGCCCCGGGACTAGCGGGATGAACATCGGTGAGCTGTTTTTT. The V and J genes are TRBV5-1 and TRBJ2-2, with 13 bases fitting TRBD2. The CDR3 contains 17 residues. Per germline, CDR1 SGHRS and CDR2 YFSETQ.